This T cell receptor (beta chain) was identified in a study of T cell responses to AZD1222 COVID-19 vaccine. Only in-frame clones appear in the TCRdb table, and some are missing; sequencing was by immunoSEQ multiplex PCR. The data show about 140,000 clones, roughly 92% seen once. Study outcomes and limitations: Spike-specific TCR breadth and depth both grew after two AZD1222 doses. Targets within unmutated variant regions were reportedly found for nearly half of spike-specific TCRs. Recipients of AZD1222 seropositive at baseline numbered only 6 or 7. There were repertoire samples only from the period after the peak T cell response.

This CDR3 has 19 residues. Germline-derived CDR1 and CDR2 are SGHAT and FQNNGV. The ends were cut back, 3 bases at V and 8 bases at J, with 32 bases in the middle. Points on this clone: What it binds is not known.

This TCR came from an adult in good health. The chain combines TRBV11-2 with TRBJ2-7, with D hard to call. The specimen comprised peripheral blood, sampled on day 0 of AZD1222 vaccination. The CDR3 loop is CASSFEAAITSPLRVQQYF. CDR3 bases: TGTGCCAGCAGCTTCGAAGCCGCAATCACCTCCCCGCTACGAGTCCAGCAGTACTTC.